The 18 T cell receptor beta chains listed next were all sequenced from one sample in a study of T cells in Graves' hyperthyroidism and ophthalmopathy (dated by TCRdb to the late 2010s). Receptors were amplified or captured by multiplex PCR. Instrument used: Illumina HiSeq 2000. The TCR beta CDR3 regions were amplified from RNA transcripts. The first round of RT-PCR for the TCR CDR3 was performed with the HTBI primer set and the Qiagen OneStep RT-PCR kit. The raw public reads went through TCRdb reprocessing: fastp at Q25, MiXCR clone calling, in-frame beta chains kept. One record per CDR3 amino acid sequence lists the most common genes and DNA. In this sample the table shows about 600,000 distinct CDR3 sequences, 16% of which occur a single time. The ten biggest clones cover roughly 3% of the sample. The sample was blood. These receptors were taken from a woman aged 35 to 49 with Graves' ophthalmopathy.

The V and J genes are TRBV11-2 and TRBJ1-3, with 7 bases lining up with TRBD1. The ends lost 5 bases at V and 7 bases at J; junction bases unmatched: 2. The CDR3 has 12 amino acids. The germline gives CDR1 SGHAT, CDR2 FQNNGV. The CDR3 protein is CASSPGQNTIYF. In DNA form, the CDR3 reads TGTGCCAGCAGCCCGGGACAGAACACCATATATTTT.

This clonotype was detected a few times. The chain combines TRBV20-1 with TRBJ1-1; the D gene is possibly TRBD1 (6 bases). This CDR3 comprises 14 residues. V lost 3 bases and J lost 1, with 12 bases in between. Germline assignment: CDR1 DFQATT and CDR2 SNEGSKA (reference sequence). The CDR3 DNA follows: TGCAGTGCTAGTAACAGGGAGGAGAACACTGAAGCTTTCTTT. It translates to CSASNREENTEAFF.

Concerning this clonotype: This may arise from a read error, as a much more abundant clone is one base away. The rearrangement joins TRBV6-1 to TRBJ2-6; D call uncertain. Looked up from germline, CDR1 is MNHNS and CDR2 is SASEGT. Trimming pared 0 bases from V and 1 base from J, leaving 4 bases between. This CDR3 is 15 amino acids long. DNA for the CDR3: TGTGCCAGCAGTGAAGCGGCGTCTGGGGCCAACGTCCTGACTTTC. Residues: CASSEAASGANVLTF.

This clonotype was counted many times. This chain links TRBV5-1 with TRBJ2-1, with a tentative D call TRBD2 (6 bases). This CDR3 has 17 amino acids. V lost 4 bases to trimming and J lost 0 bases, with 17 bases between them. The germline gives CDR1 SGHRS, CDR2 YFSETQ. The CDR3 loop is CASSRGGAQSSYNEQFF. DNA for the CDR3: TGCGCCAGCAGCCGGGGCGGGGCCCAGAGCTCCTACAATGAGCAGTTCTTC. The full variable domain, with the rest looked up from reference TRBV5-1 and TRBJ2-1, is KAGVTQTPRYLIKTRGQQVTLSCSPISGHRSVSWYQQTPGQGLQFLFEYFSETQRNKGNFPGRFSGRQFSNSRSEMNVSTLELGDSALYLCASSRGGAQSSYNEQFFGPGTRLTVL.

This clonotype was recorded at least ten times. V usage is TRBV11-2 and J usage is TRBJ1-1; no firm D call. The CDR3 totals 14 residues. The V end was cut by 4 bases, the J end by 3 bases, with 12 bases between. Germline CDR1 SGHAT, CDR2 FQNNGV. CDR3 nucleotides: TGTGCCAGCAGCTCGCCGGGGAGGCACACTGAAGCTTTCTTT. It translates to CASSSPGRHTEAFF.

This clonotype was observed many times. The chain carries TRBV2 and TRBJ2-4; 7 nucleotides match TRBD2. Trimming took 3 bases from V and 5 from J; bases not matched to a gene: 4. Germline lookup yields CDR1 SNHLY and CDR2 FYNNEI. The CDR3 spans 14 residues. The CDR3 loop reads CASSEGGIQNIQYF. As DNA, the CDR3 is TGTGCCAGCAGTGAGGGGGGGATACAAAACATTCAGTACTTC.

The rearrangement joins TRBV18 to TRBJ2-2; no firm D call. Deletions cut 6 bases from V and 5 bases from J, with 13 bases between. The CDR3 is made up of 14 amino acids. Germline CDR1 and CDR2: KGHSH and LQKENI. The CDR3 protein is CASSSRTGTGELFF. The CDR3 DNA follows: TGTGCCAGCTCTTCCAGGACCGGAACCGGGGAGCTGTTTTTT.

For the CDR3, the DNA is TGTGCCACCAGTGAACCCGGGACATCCTTTGGCTACACCTTC. Amino acids: CATSEPGTSFGYTF. This chain uses TRBV24-1 with TRBJ1-2, with D tentatively TRBD1 (6 bases). The CDR3 contains 14 residues. With 4 bases removed from V and 7 bases from J, the gap between germline ends came to 15 bases. Germline-derived CDR1 and CDR2 are KGHDR and SFDVKD.

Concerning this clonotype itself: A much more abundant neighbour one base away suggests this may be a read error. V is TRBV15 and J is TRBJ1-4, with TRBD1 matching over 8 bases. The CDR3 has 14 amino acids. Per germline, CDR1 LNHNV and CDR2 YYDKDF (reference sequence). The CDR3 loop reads CATSRGQGNEKLLF. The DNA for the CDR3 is TGTGCCACCAGCAGAGGACAGGGGAATGAAAAACTGCTTTTT. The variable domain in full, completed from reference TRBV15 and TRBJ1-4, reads DAMVIQNPRYQVTQFGKPVTLSCSQTLNHNVMYWYQQKSSQAPKLLFHYYDKDFNNEADTPDNFQSRRPNTSFCFLDIRSPGLGDTAMYLCATSRGQGNEKLLFGSGTQLSVL.

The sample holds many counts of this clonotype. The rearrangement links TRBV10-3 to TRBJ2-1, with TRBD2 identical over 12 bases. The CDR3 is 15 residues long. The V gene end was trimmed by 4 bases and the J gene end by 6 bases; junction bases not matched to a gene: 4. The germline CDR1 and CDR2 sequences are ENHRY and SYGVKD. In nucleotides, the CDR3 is TGTGCCATCAGTGGTCTAGCGGGGGGGACCAATGAGCAGTTCTTC. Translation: CAISGLAGGTNEQFF.

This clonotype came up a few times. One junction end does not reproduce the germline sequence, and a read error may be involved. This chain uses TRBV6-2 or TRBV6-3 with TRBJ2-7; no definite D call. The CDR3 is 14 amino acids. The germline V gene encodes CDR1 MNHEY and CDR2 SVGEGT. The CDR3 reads CASSSKATPYEQYF. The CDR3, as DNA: TGTGCCAGCAGTTCCAAGGCCACCCCCTACGAGCAGTACTTT.

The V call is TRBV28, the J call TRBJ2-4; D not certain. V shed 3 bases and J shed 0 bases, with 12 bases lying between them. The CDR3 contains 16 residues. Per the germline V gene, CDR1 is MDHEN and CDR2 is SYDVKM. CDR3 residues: CASSFDTVVAKNIQYF. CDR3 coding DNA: TGTGCCAGCAGTTTTGACACGGTTGTAGCCAAAAACATTCAGTACTTC.

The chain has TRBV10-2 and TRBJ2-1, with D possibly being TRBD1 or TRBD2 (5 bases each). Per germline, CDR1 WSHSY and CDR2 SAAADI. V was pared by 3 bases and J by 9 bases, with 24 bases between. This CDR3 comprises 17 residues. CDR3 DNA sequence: TGCGCCAGCAGTGAACAGGCGAAGGCGGGCTCCTATGGTGAGCAGTTCTTC. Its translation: CASSEQAKAGSYGEQFF.

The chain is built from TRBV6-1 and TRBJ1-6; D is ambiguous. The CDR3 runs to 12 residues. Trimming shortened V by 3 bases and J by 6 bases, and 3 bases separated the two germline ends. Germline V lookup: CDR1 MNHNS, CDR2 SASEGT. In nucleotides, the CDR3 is TGTGCCAGCAGTGATTTTAATTCACCCCTCCACTTT. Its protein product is CASSDFNSPLHF.

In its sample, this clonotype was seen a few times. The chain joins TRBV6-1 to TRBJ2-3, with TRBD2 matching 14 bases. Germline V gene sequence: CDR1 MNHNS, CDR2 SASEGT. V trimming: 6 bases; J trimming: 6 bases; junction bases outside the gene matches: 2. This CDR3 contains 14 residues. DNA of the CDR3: TGTGCCAGCAGAAGGACTAGCGGGGGGGATACGCAGTATTTT. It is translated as CASRRTSGGDTQYF.

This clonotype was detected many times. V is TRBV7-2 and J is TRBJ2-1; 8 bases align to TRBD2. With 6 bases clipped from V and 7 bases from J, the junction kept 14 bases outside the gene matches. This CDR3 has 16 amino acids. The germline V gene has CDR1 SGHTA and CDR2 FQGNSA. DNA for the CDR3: TGTGCCAGCAGGAGCGTCGGGAGGGCGGCGGGTAATGAGCAGTTCTTC. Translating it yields CASRSVGRAAGNEQFF.

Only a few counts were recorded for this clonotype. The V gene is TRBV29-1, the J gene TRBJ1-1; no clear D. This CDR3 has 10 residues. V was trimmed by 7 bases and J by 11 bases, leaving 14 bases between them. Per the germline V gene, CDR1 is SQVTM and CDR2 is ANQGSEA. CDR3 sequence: CSAGVGRAFF. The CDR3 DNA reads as TGCAGCGCCGGGGTTGGTAGGGCTTTCTTT.

CDR3 DNA: TGTGCCACCAGTGACCCAGGGGAGAACACTGAAGCTTTCTTT. Translated, it gives CATSDPGENTEAFF. This chain uses TRBV24-1 with TRBJ1-1; D possibly corresponds to TRBD1 (6 bases). CDR1 is KGHDR, CDR2 SFDVKD, per germline. The ends were cut back, 4 bases at V and 1 base at J, with 9 bases in the middle. CDR3 length: 14 residues.